This is a list of T cell receptor beta chains from one sample in a study of TIL therapy for anti-PD-1-resistant metastatic lung cancer. Here immunoSEQ multiplex PCR was the method, and the copy in TCRdb shows in-frame clones only, minus some. Of some 13,000 clones in the sample, 66% were seen once. The sequenced sample was tumor tissue, obtained at baseline. The receptors derive from a woman aged 25 to 80 with non-small cell lung cancer. The CDR3 runs from the conserved cysteine through the conserved F or W. The D gene is left open where the match is weak. The size field is filled for only some rows; it gives once, few, many or a size class.

v_call,clone_size,j_call,d_call,cdr3_length,cdr3_nt,cdr3_aa
TRBV7-6,NA,TRBJ2-7,NA,13,TGTGCCAGCAGCTTAGCGGCTCCTCTCGAGCAGTACTTC,CASSLAAPLEQYF
TRBV7-8,NA,TRBJ2-7,TRBD2,15,TGTGCCAGCAGCCCGGGACTAGCGGGAGGTTACGAGCAGTACTTC,CASSPGLAGGYEQYF
TRBV6-9,NA,TRBJ1-2,NA,10,TGTGCCAGCAGGGGGCGGGGCTACACCTTC,CASRGRGYTF
TRBV7-6,NA,TRBJ2-1,NA,14,TGTGCCAGCAGCTTAAGTATGTCCTACAATGAGCAGTTCTTC,CASSLSMSYNEQFF
TRBV19,NA,TRBJ2-3,NA,13,TGTGCCAGCTCAGGAGGGTTAGCAGATACGCAGTATTTT,CASSGGLADTQYF
TRBV10-3,few,TRBJ1-1,NA,14,TGTGCCATCATAGAACCGGGGACCAACACTGAAGCTTTCTTT,CAIIEPGTNTEAFF
TRBV27,few,TRBJ2-7,NA,14,TGTGCCAGCAGTTTCAGGAGGGGGGATGGGGAGCAGTACTTC,CASSFRRGDGEQYF
TRBV5-1,NA,TRBJ2-5,TRBD1,14,TGCGCCAGCGGAACCGGGGACAGCCAAGAGACCCAGTACTTC,CASGTGDSQETQYF
TRBV6-1,NA,TRBJ2-2,NA,14,TGTGCCAGCAGCCTAGACAGAAACACCGGGGAGCTGTTTTTT,CASSLDRNTGELFF
TRBV5-6,once,TRBJ2-5,NA,11,TGTGCCAGCAGCTTCGAAGAGACCCAGTACTTC,CASSFEETQYF
TRBV4-3,NA,TRBJ2-1,NA,13,TGCGCCAGCAGCCAGGAAGGGCGGCGGGAGCAGTTCTTC,CASSQEGRREQFF
TRBV19,NA,TRBJ1-1,NA,14,TGTGCCAGTAGTATACGGGGGGGAGCCGGTGAAGCTTTCTTT,CASSIRGGAGEAFF
TRBV6-5,medium-sized,TRBJ1-5,NA,14,TGTGCCAGCAGCTACCACCGGAGCAATCAGCCCCAGCATTTT,CASSYHRSNQPQHF
TRBV19,NA,TRBJ1-6,TRBD1,14,TGTGCCAGTAGCACCGGGACAGGGAATTCACCCCTCCACTTT,CASSTGTGNSPLHF
TRBV18,NA,TRBJ2-7,NA,15,TGTGCCAGCTCACCTCCTAGGGGGACCCAGGGGGAGCAGTACTTC,CASSPPRGTQGEQYF
TRBV4-2,few,TRBJ1-4,NA,16,TGTGCCAGCAGCTTGGTCAACAGTGGGCCTAATGAAAAACTGTTTTTT,CASSLVNSGPNEKLFF
TRBV5-1,NA,TRBJ2-1,NA,11,TGCGCCAGCAGCTCGGTACATGAGCAGTTCTTC,CASSSVHEQFF
TRBV7-3,NA,TRBJ2-1,TRBD2,17,TGTGCCAGCAGCCCACCGGAGGCGGGAGGGAGCTACAATGAGCAGTTCTTC,CASSPPEAGGSYNEQFF
TRBV30,NA,TRBJ1-1,NA,11,TGTGCCTGGATAGAGGGGACCGTAGCTTTCTTT,CAWIEGTVAFF
TRBV9,NA,TRBJ1-1,TRBD1,16,TGTGCCAGCAGCGTAGGGACAGGTGGAATAAACACTGAAGCTTTCTTT,CASSVGTGGINTEAFF
TRBV5-1,NA,TRBJ1-3,NA,17,TGCGCCAGCAGCTTGGCCGGACACTTGAGCTCTGGAAACACCATATATTTT,CASSLAGHLSSGNTIYF
TRBV19,NA,TRBJ2-3,NA,13,TGTGCCAGTAGTACCCCCGCTAAAGATACGCAGTATTTT,CASSTPAKDTQYF